The next 30 T cell receptor beta chains were all read from a single sample in a study of response to subunit inactivated influenza vaccine. Via MiXCR, TCRdb re-called the RT-PCR reads, giving one row per CDR3 protein. The sample lists some 500,000 distinct CDR3 sequences, over 10% occurring once. Here the sequenced sample was PBMCs from blood, taken roughly 45 days after vaccination. Every receptor here comes from a man aged 50 to 59 who received an inactivated influenza vaccine.

The chain joins TRBV20-1 to TRBJ1-6, with D tentatively TRBD1 (5 bases). This CDR3 has 13 amino acids. CDR1 and CDR2 from the germline V gene are DFQATT and SNEGSKA (reference sequence). V gave up 4 bases and J gave up 9 bases, with 13 bases separating them. CDR3 protein: CSAKDTLVSPLHF. DNA of the CDR3: TGCAGTGCTAAGGACACATTGGTTTCACCCCTCCACTTT.

In its sample, this clonotype was seen many times. In nucleotides, the CDR3 is TGCGCCAGCAGCTTGGCCCCCTGGCAGGAAGAGACCCAGTACTTC. Protein: CASSLAPWQEETQYF. V is TRBV5-1 and J is TRBJ2-5; D not resolved. The germline CDR1 and CDR2 sequences are SGHRS and YFSETQ. The CDR3 loop spans 15 amino acids. With 0 bases removed from V and 3 bases from J, the gap between germline ends came to 12 bases.

This clonotype has only a few counts. The chain recombines TRBV2 with TRBJ1-4; 9 nucleotides align to TRBD1. CDR1 is SNHLY and CDR2 is FYNNEI in the germline V gene. This CDR3 comprises 14 residues. J lost 9 bases, V lost 1 base, and 3 bases had no gene match. The DNA of the CDR3 is TGTGCCAGCAGTGAAGGGGACAGGGTTAAAAAACTGTTTTTT. Translation gives CASSEGDRVKKLFF.

The J gene is TRBJ2-3, the V gene TRBV5-4; D remains ambiguous. The CDR3 sequence is 14 residues long. The germline gives CDR1 SGHNT, CDR2 YYREEE (reference sequence). Trimming left V 4 bases short and J 1 base short, with 10 bases between. The CDR3 sequence: CASSLDSRTDTQYF. CDR3 sequence (DNA): TGTGCCAGCAGCCTAGATTCTCGCACAGATACGCAGTATTTT.

In this sample, this clonotype turned up a few times. The gene calls are TRBV27 and TRBJ2-7; the match to TRBD1 covers 8 bases. The CDR3 covers 16 residues. From germline, CDR1 is MNHEY and CDR2 SMNVEV (reference sequence). V trimming: 5 bases; J trimming: 5 bases; junction bases outside the gene matches: 14. CDR3: CASSPLSTGDWHEQYF. In DNA form, the CDR3 reads TGTGCCAGCAGTCCGCTGTCGACAGGGGATTGGCACGAGCAGTACTTC.

This clonotype was recorded many times. The J gene is TRBJ2-2, the V gene TRBV5-1, with 10 positions matching TRBD1. CDR3 length: 17 residues. V was clipped by 4 bases and J by 6 bases; unmatched bases: 12. CDR1 is SGHRS, CDR2 YFSETQ, per germline. The CDR3 DNA follows: TGCGCCAGCAGCATCCAACCGGGACAGGGGTCCCCCGGGGAGCTGTTTTTT. Encoded protein: CASSIQPGQGSPGELFF.

The rearrangement uses TRBV6-2 or TRBV6-3 and TRBJ2-2; D not certain. Germline CDR1 MNHEY, CDR2 SVGEGT. This CDR3 comprises 15 residues. The ends were cut back, 6 bases at V and 2 bases at J, with 13 bases in the middle. The CDR3 nucleotides are TGTGCCAGCAGAAGGATAGGGTATAACACCGGGGAGCTGTTTTTT. It codes for CASRRIGYNTGELFF.

V usage is TRBV12-3 or TRBV12-4 and J usage is TRBJ2-7; possibly TRBD2 for D (6 bases). The CDR3 contains 15 residues. Trimming took 5 bases from V and 1 from J, leaving 15 bases between them. CDR3 loop: CASSRTGLASYEQYF. For the CDR3, the DNA is TGTGCCAGCAGTCGTACGGGACTCGCGTCCTACGAGCAGTACTTC.

This clonotype was observed at least ten times. This chain uses TRBV10-3 with TRBJ2-7; possibly TRBD1 or TRBD2 for D (5 bases each). Trimming left V 5 bases short and J 4 bases short, with 15 bases between. The CDR3 is made up of 14 amino acids. Germline V gives CDR1 ENHRY, CDR2 SYGVKD. CDR3: CAISNGAGEYEQYF. The CDR3 nucleotides read TGTGCCATCAGTAACGGGGCGGGTGAATACGAGCAGTACTTC.

The chain uses TRBV6-5 and TRBJ2-5; D call uncertain. The CDR3 sequence is 14 residues long. Per germline, CDR1 MNHEY and CDR2 SVGAGI. Deletions cut 0 bases from V and 5 bases from J, with 10 bases between. DNA for the CDR3: TGTGCCAGCAGTTACTCGACTGGGTCGGAGACCCAGTACTTC. Its protein is CASSYSTGSETQYF.

The rearrangement joins TRBV2 to TRBJ2-2; perhaps TRBD2 as D (5 bases). Per the germline V gene, CDR1 is SNHLY and CDR2 is FYNNEI. CDR3 length: 14 amino acids. The V end lost 10 bases, the J end lost 1 base, and 13 bases lay between the germline ends. The CDR3 coding sequence is TGTGCCAACCGACCCGGGGAGAACACCGGGGAGCTGTTTTTT. Translating gives CANRPGENTGELFF.

The rearrangement joins TRBV11-2 to TRBJ2-2, with D perhaps TRBD2 (5 bases). This CDR3 region has 12 residues. The V gene's germline CDR1 is SGHAT and CDR2 FQNNGV. Deletions cut 8 bases from V and 2 bases from J, with 6 bases between. The CDR3 DNA follows: TGTGCCAGCGGGAGTAACACCGGGGAGCTGTTTTTT. Translation: CASGSNTGELFF. The full variable domain, its missing parts supplied by reference TRBV11-2 and TRBJ2-2, is EAGVAQSPRYKIIEKRQSVAFWCNPISGHATLYWYQQILGQGPKLLIQFQNNGVVDDSQLPKDRFSAERLKGVDSTLKIQPAKLEDSAVYLCASGSNTGELFFGEGSRLTVL.

This clonotype was counted between two and nine times. The chain couples TRBV6-2 or TRBV6-3 to TRBJ1-3, with D possibly TRBD1 on 5 matching bases. V was shortened by 6 bases and J by 5 bases, with 14 bases between the two germline ends. CDR3 size: 14 residues. Germline V gene data show CDR1 as MNHEY and CDR2 as SVGEGT. The CDR3 sequence is CASRDGGHRNTIYF. The CDR3 nucleotides read TGTGCCAGCAGGGACGGAGGACATCGAAACACCATATATTTT.

The J gene is TRBJ2-3, the V gene TRBV5-1; perhaps D is TRBD1 or TRBD2 (5 bases each). The CDR3 length is 13 residues. Looked up from germline, CDR1 is SGHRS and CDR2 is YFSETQ. Trimming shortened V by 4 bases and J by 2 bases, and 8 bases separated the two germline ends. DNA for the CDR3: TGCGCCAGCAGCCGGGGCTTCACAGATACGCAGTATTTT. It specifies CASSRGFTDTQYF.

Only a few counts were recorded for this clonotype. The chain couples TRBV9 to TRBJ2-3; 11 bases match TRBD2. The CDR3 totals 15 residues. The germline V gene encodes CDR1 SGDLS and CDR2 YYNGEE. The trim removed 5 bases at V and 4 bases at J, leaving 6 bases unmatched. The chain's CDR3 is CASSNSGRAADTQYF. In DNA, the CDR3 is TGTGCCAGCAGTAATAGCGGGAGGGCGGCAGATACGCAGTATTTT.

Only a few counts were recorded for this clonotype. The gene calls are TRBV20-1 and TRBJ2-6, with a tentative D call TRBD1 (5 bases). Germline V gives CDR1 DFQATT, CDR2 SNEGSKA (reference sequence). The CDR3 spans 19 residues. Trimming shortened V by 1 base and J by 4 bases, and 23 bases separated the two germline ends. DNA of the CDR3: TGCAGTGCTAGAGCCGCCGACCCGTTCTTCAGGGCCGGGGCCAACGTCCTGACTTTC. Protein sequence: CSARAADPFFRAGANVLTF.

CDR3 DNA: TGTGCCAGCAGCACTTTAGCGGGTGTGTTCAATGAGCAGTTCTTC. This sequence encodes CASSTLAGVFNEQFF. The chain recombines TRBV7-9 with TRBJ2-1; 7 bases agree with TRBD2. This CDR3 is built from 15 residues. The V gene's germline CDR1 is SEHNR and CDR2 FQNEAQ (reference sequence). V was pared by 5 bases and J by 6 bases, with 10 bases of the junction left unmatched.

The chain employs TRBV4-3 and TRBJ2-1, with D tentatively TRBD2 (7 bases). Deletions cut 0 bases from V and 4 bases from J, with 19 bases between. The CDR3 sequence is 18 residues long. CDR1 is LGHNA and CDR2 is YSLEER in the germline V gene. For the CDR3, the DNA is TGCGCCAGCAGCCAAGAGGGGGGTCGGGGGGCGGTGTACAATGAGCAGTTCTTC. Residues: CASSQEGGRGAVYNEQFF.

The chain carries TRBV2 and TRBJ2-7; possible D gene TRBD2, 6 bases. CDR1 is SNHLY, CDR2 FYNNEI, per germline. V shed 8 bases and J shed 3 bases, with 11 bases lying between them. This CDR3 is 12 amino acids long. CDR3 amino acids: CASGSGYYEQYF. As DNA, the CDR3 is TGTGCCAGCGGGAGCGGGTACTACGAGCAGTACTTC.

This clonotype was detected a few times. The rearrangement uses TRBV3-1 and TRBJ2-1; no reliable D call. Trimming pared 6 bases from V and 6 bases from J, leaving 6 bases between. The CDR3 runs to 11 residues. Germline assignment: CDR1 LGHDT and CDR2 YNNKEL (reference sequence). CDR3 bases: TGTGCCAGCAGTATACTCAATGAGCAGTTCTTC. This sequence encodes CASSILNEQFF.

This clonotype appeared a few times. The genes are TRBV10-3 and TRBJ2-1, with 11 bases aligning to TRBD2. This CDR3 has 14 residues. With 6 bases clipped from V and 5 bases from J, the junction kept 3 bases outside the gene matches. CDR1 is ENHRY and CDR2 is SYGVKD in the germline V gene. The chain's CDR3 is CAIRVAGGDNEQFF. The CDR3 DNA reads TGTGCCATCAGGGTAGCGGGAGGGGACAATGAGCAGTTCTTC.

This clonotype has a handful of counts. The chain is built from TRBV29-1 and TRBJ2-2; D tentatively fits TRBD1 or TRBD2 (5 bases each). Germline CDR1 and CDR2: SQVTM and ANQGSEA. The CDR3 loop spans 14 amino acids. V was trimmed by 7 bases and J by 0 bases, leaving 12 bases between them. The CDR3: CSARDGANTGELFF. The CDR3 DNA is TGCAGCGCCCGGGACGGTGCGAACACCGGGGAGCTGTTTTTT.

This chain connects TRBV6-5 to TRBJ1-5; D perhaps matches TRBD1 (5 bases). The V end was cut by 2 bases, the J end by 4 bases, with 6 bases between. Germline-derived CDR1 and CDR2 are MNHEY and SVGAGI. The CDR3 loop spans 13 amino acids. CDR3 region: CASSYGTNQPQHF. The CDR3 bases are TGTGCCAGCAGTTACGGGACGAATCAGCCCCAGCATTTT.

There are many counts of this clonotype. This chain uses TRBV14 with TRBJ2-2, with TRBD2 matching 13 bases. The CDR3 is made up of 18 amino acids. Per germline, CDR1 SGHDN and CDR2 FVKESK. V lost 3 bases to trimming and J lost 4 bases; unmatched junction nucleotides: 8. CDR3: CASSHTTSGGTITGELFF. The CDR3 DNA sequence: TGTGCCAGCAGCCACACGACTAGCGGGGGGACAATCACCGGGGAGCTGTTTTTT.

This clonotype was seen more than once but under ten times. The chain carries TRBV7-8 and TRBJ2-5, with D perhaps matching TRBD1 (5 bases). This CDR3 is 14 amino acids long. V lost 1 base, J lost 2 bases, and 8 bases lay in between. CDR1 and CDR2 from the germline V gene are SGHVS and FQNEAQ. CDR3 region: CASSLGTKQETQYF. CDR3 coding DNA: TGTGCCAGCAGCTTAGGGACAAAACAAGAGACCCAGTACTTC.

This clonotype was detected many times. The chain links TRBV10-3 to TRBJ2-2; weak D call: TRBD2 (6 bases). CDR1 and CDR2 (germline): ENHRY, SYGVKD. V was pared by 0 bases and J by 6 bases, with 14 bases between. This CDR3 region has 16 residues. As DNA, the CDR3 is TGTGCCATCAGTGAGTCAGGACTACGTTCCGCCGGGGAGCTGTTTTTT. It specifies CAISESGLRSAGELFF.

This clonotype was recorded a few times. This rearrangement joins TRBV4-3 to TRBJ2-7; D may match TRBD1 or TRBD2 (5 bases each). The V end lost 0 bases, the J end lost 7 bases, and 16 bases lay between the germline ends. Germline assignment: CDR1 LGHNA and CDR2 YSLEER. The CDR3 is 15 amino acids. The CDR3 loop reads CASSQDTGTAIEQYF. The DNA of the CDR3 is TGCGCCAGCAGCCAAGATACGGGGACCGCGATAGAGCAGTACTTC.

The V gene is TRBV12-3 or TRBV12-4, the J gene TRBJ1-4; weak D call: TRBD1 (5 bases). Trimming stripped 7 bases from V and 8 bases from J, with 14 bases between. This CDR3 comprises 13 residues. The CDR3 sequence is CASNRVEGEKLFF. The DNA for the CDR3 is TGTGCCAGCAACCGGGTGGAGGGGGAAAAACTGTTTTTT.

This clonotype came up a few times. The chain uses TRBV28 and TRBJ1-5; D gene ambiguous. The CDR3 loop spans 17 amino acids. V was trimmed by 1 base and J by 0 bases, leaving 13 bases between them. CDR1 and CDR2 (germline): MDHEN, SYDVKM. CDR3 bases: TGTGCCAGCAGTTTATCCCCCCCGGGATATAGCAATCAGCCCCAGCATTTT. Residues: CASSLSPPGYSNQPQHF.

This clonotype was picked up a small number of times. CDR3 sequence: CASSPTRDRVAEAFF. CDR3 DNA sequence: TGTGCCAGCAGTCCCACTCGTGACAGGGTCGCTGAAGCTTTCTTT. The chain uses TRBV6-1 and TRBJ1-1, with 7 bases fitting TRBD1. Germline CDR1 is MNHNS and CDR2 is SASEGT. The CDR3 has 15 residues. V was clipped by 5 bases and J by 6 bases; unmatched bases: 12.